Shown below are 8 T cell receptor beta chains from a single sample sequenced in a study of T cells in Graves' hyperthyroidism and ophthalmopathy. TCR beta CDR3 sequences were amplified from RNA transcripts. The study used the HTBI primer set for a first-round RT-PCR of the TCR CDR3. TCRdb redid the calling of the multiplex PCR reads with MiXCR, one entry per CDR3 protein. The sample yields over 700,000 distinct CDR3 sequences, around a sixth seen once. Source material: blood. The receptors derive from a woman in her 50s with Graves' hyperthyroidism that later progressed to Graves' ophthalmopathy.

This clonotype appeared once. V gene TRBV20-1 combines with J gene TRBJ1-6; D remains ambiguous. The CDR3 sequence is 16 residues long. V gave up 0 bases and J gave up 8 bases, with 17 bases separating them. Per the germline V gene, CDR1 is DFQATT and CDR2 is SNEGSKA (reference sequence). CDR3 loop: CSARDRQRPHDSPLHF. CDR3 bases: TGCAGTGCTAGAGATCGGCAGCGCCCTCATGATTCACCCCTCCACTTT.

The rearrangement joins TRBV19 to TRBJ2-7; TRBD1 agrees at 9 bases. V was pared by 6 bases and J by 3 bases, with 9 bases of the junction left unmatched. The CDR3 spans 15 residues. Germline values: CDR1 LNHDA, CDR2 SQIVND (reference sequence). The CDR3 is CASRNSAGQGYEQYF. CDR3 bases: TGTGCCAGTAGAAACTCCGCGGGACAGGGCTACGAGCAGTACTTC.

This clonotype occurred many times. The V and J genes are TRBV3-1 and TRBJ2-1; TRBD2 might be the D (6 bases). V was shortened by 3 bases and J by 10 bases, with 13 bases between the two germline ends. This CDR3 spans 13 amino acids. CDR1 LGHDT and CDR2 YNNKEL come from the germline V gene (reference sequence). The CDR3 region has the DNA TGTGCCAGCAGCCACTTTTCGGGGGAGGAGCAGTTCTTC. Its protein is CASSHFSGEEQFF.

The chain couples TRBV3-1 to TRBJ1-3; no clear D gene. The V end was cut by 5 bases, the J end by 0 bases, with 20 bases between. The V gene's germline CDR1 is LGHDT and CDR2 YNNKEL (reference sequence). CDR3 length equals 18 residues. Here the CDR3 DNA reads TGTGCCAGCAGCTATGACTCCGGGCTAAGATTCTCTGGAAACACCATATATTTT. This codes for CASSYDSGLRFSGNTIYF.

This chain joins TRBV10-3 and TRBJ2-2; D is undetermined. From germline, CDR1 is ENHRY and CDR2 SYGVKD. The CDR3 has 15 amino acids. The V end lost 11 bases, the J end lost 6 bases, and 22 bases lay between the germline ends. In DNA, the CDR3 is TGTGCCGTTCCCCGTTTTGGAAAGACGGCCGGGGAGCTGTTTTTT. This encodes CAVPRFGKTAGELFF.

This clonotype was picked up many times. The rearrangement joins TRBV3-1 to TRBJ1-5, with TRBD1 matching over 8 bases. Unmatched junction bases numbered 8, after V lost 0 bases and J lost 10 bases. The CDR3 runs 15 residues. Per germline, CDR1 LGHDT and CDR2 YNNKEL (reference sequence). As DNA, the CDR3 is TGTGCCAGCAGCCAAGATTTCACAGGGGGTAATCCCCAGCATTTT. It specifies CASSQDFTGGNPQHF.

The rearrangement uses TRBV6-1 and TRBJ1-1, with 8 positions matching TRBD1. CDR3 size: 13 residues. With V trimmed by 6 bases and J by 6 bases, 6 bases remained unmatched. Germline assignment: CDR1 MNHNS and CDR2 SASEGT. CDR3 sequence: CASRADRVSEAFF. The CDR3 DNA sequence: TGTGCCAGCAGGGCGGACAGGGTTTCTGAAGCTTTCTTT.

The chain couples TRBV6-2 or TRBV6-3 to TRBJ2-1, with D possibly being TRBD1 or TRBD2 (6 bases each). Germline values: CDR1 MNHEY, CDR2 SVGEGT. The CDR3 spans 12 residues. V gave up 5 bases and J gave up 10 bases, with 12 bases separating them. CDR3 nucleotide sequence: TGTGCCAGCAGTACCCTGGGGGGCGAGCAGTTCTTC. Amino acid sequence: CASSTLGGEQFF.